The 26 T cell receptor beta chains below were found in one sample sequenced in a study of long-term antiretroviral therapy in people with HIV. Assay version v3.0 of immunoSEQ was used, and it was run at survey level. TCRdb's table, derived via immunoSEQ multiplex PCR, lists solely in-frame clones and lacks some. The sample contains 20,000 to 30,000 clones, 75% to 90% of which appear only once. Sequencing was performed on unsorted PBMCs, taken 2.3 years after starting antiretroviral therapy. The receptors come from a middle-aged man with HIV.

V usage is TRBV2 and J usage is TRBJ2-3, with 7 nucleotides matching TRBD1. The V segment lost 0 bases and the J segment 11 bases; nucleotides outside the gene matches: 11. This CDR3 has 15 residues. Germline assignment: CDR1 SNHLY and CDR2 FYNNEI. CDR3 nucleotide sequence: TGTGCCAGCAGTGAAGCGCCTGGGACAGAACTACAGCAGTATTTT. Translation gives CASSEAPGTELQQYF.

The chain uses TRBV10-3 and TRBJ1-5, with unresolved D. The CDR3 is 13 amino acids. Germline CDR1 ENHRY, CDR2 SYGVKD. Trimming cost V 1 base and J 7 bases, with 8 bases left between them. The CDR3 sequence is CAISEYDGQPQHF. The CDR3, as DNA: TGTGCCATCAGTGAGTACGACGGGCAGCCCCAGCATTTT.

The gene calls are TRBV7-9 and TRBJ1-2, with unresolved D. CDR3 length: 16 amino acids. Trimming removed 0 bases from V and 3 bases from J, with 14 bases in between. CDR1 SEHNR and CDR2 FQNEAQ come from the germline V gene (reference sequence). CDR3 residues: CASSLAEREIDYGYTF. The CDR3 DNA reads as TGTGCCAGCAGCTTAGCGGAAAGGGAGATAGACTATGGCTACACCTTC.

The chain recombines TRBV5-1 with TRBJ2-5, with TRBD1 as a possible D gene (6 bases). Germline lookup yields CDR1 SGHRS and CDR2 YFSETQ. V was trimmed by 4 bases and J by 5 bases, leaving 18 bases between them. The CDR3 runs 15 residues. Written as DNA, the CDR3 is TGCGCCAGCAGCCCGGAGACAGGACAATGGGAGACCCAGTACTTC. It translates to CASSPETGQWETQYF.

This clone was recorded once. The chain couples TRBV7-3 to TRBJ2-1; D remains unclear. With 2 bases removed from V and 0 bases from J, the gap between germline ends came to 8 bases. Germline assignment: CDR1 SGHTA and CDR2 FQGTGA. CDR3 length: 15 amino acids. This CDR3 reads CASSLVVSSYNEQFF. CDR3 nucleotides: TGTGCCAGCAGCTTAGTTGTAAGCTCCTACAATGAGCAGTTCTTC.

The V call is TRBV5-1, the J call TRBJ2-3; the match to TRBD1 covers 9 bases. CDR3 length equals 14 residues. Germline V gene lookup returns CDR1 SGHRS and CDR2 YFSETQ. V lost 4 bases and J lost 5; bases outside the gene matches: 5. CDR3 region: CASSRDRARDTQYF. The CDR3 region has the DNA TGCGCCAGCAGCAGGGACAGGGCTCGAGATACGCAGTATTTT.

This rearrangement joins TRBV5-1 to TRBJ2-2, with 10 bases fitting TRBD1. The CDR3 has 15 amino acids. CDR1 and CDR2 (germline): SGHRS, YFSETQ. Trimming cost V 2 bases and J 7 bases; bases outside gene matches: 5. The CDR3 nucleotides read TGCGCCAGCAGCTTATGGACAGGGGGAGGCGGGGAGCTGTTTTTT. This encodes CASSLWTGGGGELFF.

This clone was detected once. The J gene is TRBJ1-1, the V gene TRBV30; no clear D. Per the germline V gene, CDR1 is GTSNPN and CDR2 is SVGIG (reference sequence). Trimming cost V 4 bases and J 3 bases, with 12 bases left between them. The CDR3 extends over 13 amino acids. The CDR3 coding sequence is TGTGCCTGGAAGCTGATGATGGACACTGAAGCTTTCTTT. Its translation is CAWKLMMDTEAFF.

V and J are TRBV9 and TRBJ1-2, with D tentatively TRBD1 (5 bases). The CDR3 consists of 14 residues. CDR1 is SGDLS and CDR2 is YYNGEE in the germline V gene. Between the trimmed V and J ends, which lost 0 bases and 3 bases, there was a span of 9 bases. The CDR3 DNA reads TGTGCCAGCAGCGTAGGCGGGGGGGACTATGGCTACACCTTC. Encoded protein: CASSVGGGDYGYTF.

The chain joins TRBV5-1 to TRBJ2-5; 13 positions match TRBD2. Germline assignment: CDR1 SGHRS and CDR2 YFSETQ. V shed 1 base and J 3 bases; nucleotides not matched to a gene: 9. This CDR3 spans 18 amino acids. CDR3 sequence reads: CASSLWGTSGNAEETQYF. The CDR3 DNA is TGCGCCAGCAGCTTGTGGGGGACTAGCGGGAACGCAGAAGAGACCCAGTACTTC.

V is TRBV5-6 and J is TRBJ2-7; 7 bases fit TRBD2. With V trimmed by 4 bases and J by 3 bases, 13 bases remained unmatched. The CDR3 spans 16 residues. CDR1 is SGHDT and CDR2 is YYEEEE in the germline V gene. For the CDR3, the DNA is TGTGCCAGCAGCGGGGGACTACCGGACCGTTACTACGAGCAGTACTTC. The encoded protein is CASSGGLPDRYYEQYF.

V usage is TRBV7-8 and J usage is TRBJ2-7; D is tentatively TRBD1 or TRBD2 (5 bases each). The germline V and J ends were trimmed by 1 base and 0 bases, with 10 bases remaining between them. The CDR3 sequence is 15 residues long. From germline, CDR1 is SGHVS and CDR2 FQNEAQ. The CDR3 sequence: CASSLDRDGSYEQYF. CDR3 nucleotide sequence: TGTGCCAGCAGCTTAGACCGGGACGGCTCCTACGAGCAGTACTTC.

J is TRBJ1-1 and V is TRBV9; 8 bases are shared with TRBD1. This CDR3 is built from 12 residues. The germline V gene has CDR1 SGDLS and CDR2 YYNGEE. Trimming took 0 bases from V and 10 from J; bases not matched to a gene: 2. CDR3 region: CASSVGTGIAFF. The CDR3 coding sequence is TGTGCCAGCAGCGTAGGGACAGGGATAGCTTTCTTT. Full variable domain (missing parts from reference TRBV9 and TRBJ1-1): DSGVTQTPKHLITATGQRVTLRCSPRSGDLSVYWYQQSLDQGLQFLIQYYNGEERAKGNILERFSAQQFPDLHSELNLSSLELGDSALYFCASSVGTGIAFFGQGTRLTVV.

The genes are TRBV5-6 and TRBJ1-2; unclear D gene. CDR3 length equals 14 residues. The V gene lost 6 bases and the J gene lost 4 bases, with 16 bases spanning the gap. The V gene's germline CDR1 is SGHDT and CDR2 YYEEEE. As DNA, the CDR3 is TGTGCCAGCACCCGGCCCGGGCAAACCTATGGCTACACCTTC. Translated: CASTRPGQTYGYTF. The full variable domain, its missing parts supplied by reference TRBV5-6 and TRBJ1-2, is DAGVTQSPTHLIKTRGQQVTLRCSPKSGHDTVSWYQQALGQGPQFIFQYYEEEERQRGNFPDRFSGHQFPNYSSELNVNALLLGDSALYLCASTRPGQTYGYTFGSGTRLTVV.

V is TRBV25-1 and J is TRBJ1-1, with D unclear. CDR3 length equals 14 residues. Trimming shortened V by 4 bases and J by 3 bases, and 12 bases separated the two germline ends. Germline V gene sequence: CDR1 MGHDK, CDR2 SYGVNS. The CDR3 is CASSGTFTHTEAFF. CDR3 DNA: TGTGCCAGCAGTGGGACTTTTACGCACACTGAAGCTTTCTTT.

This clone was seen a few times. The V and J genes are TRBV19 and TRBJ1-5, with D hard to call. The germline V and J ends were trimmed by 5 bases and 9 bases, with 17 bases remaining between them. The V gene's germline CDR1 is LNHDA and CDR2 SQIVND (reference sequence). The CDR3 is made up of 14 amino acids. The CDR3: CASSPSTETRPQHF. In nucleotides, the CDR3 is TGTGCCAGTAGTCCCTCGACCGAGACGCGGCCCCAGCATTTT.

This clone was observed a single time. V is TRBV18 and J is TRBJ1-4; weak D call: TRBD1 (5 bases). The CDR3 is 16 residues long. The V gene's germline CDR1 is KGHSH and CDR2 LQKENI. The germline V and J ends were trimmed by 3 bases and 7 bases, with 18 bases remaining between them. CDR3 nucleotides: TGTGCCAGCTCACCCCAACAGCGGGGGGATACTGAAAAACTGTTTTTT. Translation: CASSPQQRGDTEKLFF.

This sequence joins TRBV4-2 and TRBJ1-4; D remains unclear. CDR3 length: 16 residues. The germline CDR1 and CDR2 sequences are LGHNA and YNFKEQ. Trimming took off 0 bases at V and 6 bases at J, with 14 bases between the two ends. CDR3 coding DNA: TGTGCCAGCAGCCAAGATTCCGTGGGGTACTATGAAAAACTGTTTTTT. This encodes CASSQDSVGYYEKLFF.

This chain connects TRBV29-1 to TRBJ1-1; D may be TRBD1 (5 bases). Germline V gene lookup returns CDR1 SQVTM and CDR2 ANQGSEA. The CDR3 totals 12 residues. Trimming took off 6 bases at V and 1 base at J, with 9 bases between the two ends. CDR3 region: CSVPTGNTEAFF. The CDR3 bases are TGCAGCGTCCCCACAGGGAACACTGAAGCTTTCTTT.

The rearrangement links TRBV14 to TRBJ1-2; D uncertain. CDR1 is SGHDN, CDR2 FVKESK, per germline. V was shortened by 2 bases and J by 6 bases, with 13 bases between the two germline ends. The CDR3 has 14 amino acids. The CDR3 loop is CASSQFPGRDGYTF. The DNA for the CDR3 is TGTGCCAGCAGCCAATTTCCGGGCAGAGATGGCTACACCTTC.

This chain joins TRBV21-1 and TRBJ1-2; the table's D call, TRBD1, has no DNA check behind it. TRBV21-1 is reported as a pseudogene. This CDR3 region has 13 residues. The CDR3 DNA is TGTGCCAGCAGCAGAGGACAGAACTATGGCTACACCTTC. Encoded protein: CASSRGQNYGYTF.

This clone occurred once. This chain uses TRBV6-5 with TRBJ1-1; 8 bases are shared with TRBD1. The CDR3 extends over 16 amino acids. With 2 bases clipped from V and 7 bases from J, the junction kept 12 bases outside the gene matches. Germline V gene sequence: CDR1 MNHEY, CDR2 SVGAGI. The CDR3 reads CASSYTSLGTGGEAFF. The CDR3 DNA is TGTGCCAGCAGTTACACGAGCCTCGGGACAGGAGGTGAAGCTTTCTTT.

J is TRBJ2-1 and V is TRBV19, with 8 bases matching TRBD2. The V segment lost 1 base and the J segment 3 bases; nucleotides outside the gene matches: 5. This CDR3 is 16 amino acids long. The germline V gene encodes CDR1 LNHDA and CDR2 SQIVND (reference sequence). The CDR3 nucleotides are TGTGCCAGTAGTATAGGAGCGGGAGTTAGCTACAATGAGCAGTTCTTC. This sequence encodes CASSIGAGVSYNEQFF. Filled out from reference TRBV19 and TRBJ2-1, the complete variable domain reads DGGITQSPKYLFRKEGQNVTLSCEQNLNHDAMYWYRQDPGQGLRLIYYSQIVNDFQKGDIAEGYSVSREKKESFPLTVTSAQKNPTAFYLCASSIGAGVSYNEQFFGPGTRLTVL.

The chain recombines TRBV7-6 with TRBJ2-3, with unresolved D. The CDR3 is 14 amino acids. Germline V lookup: CDR1 SGHVS, CDR2 FNYEAQ. V lost 2 bases and J lost 0, with 6 bases in between. CDR3 nucleotide sequence: TGTGCCAGCAGCTTATCAGGTAGCACAGATACGCAGTATTTT. Protein product: CASSLSGSTDTQYF.

V usage is TRBV11-2 and J usage is TRBJ1-1; no reliable D call. CDR1 is SGHAT, CDR2 FQNNGV, per germline. The CDR3 runs to 14 residues. V was cut by 1 base and J by 1 base, with 7 bases left in between. The CDR3 DNA is TGTGCCAGCAGCTTAGTCTTAGAGAACACTGAAGCTTTCTTT. As protein: CASSLVLENTEAFF.

V usage is TRBV14 and J usage is TRBJ1-5; TRBD1 is a possible D gene (5 bases). This CDR3 region has 13 residues. CDR1 and CDR2 from the germline V gene are SGHDN and FVKESK. The V gene lost 3 bases and the J gene lost 4 bases, with 7 bases spanning the gap. Written as DNA, the CDR3 is TGTGCCAGCAGCCAGGGGCTGAATCAGCCCCAGCATTTT. Amino acids: CASSQGLNQPQHF.